One sample yielded the 12 T cell receptor beta chains listed below, sequenced in a study of Ad26.COV2.S vaccination and SARS-CoV-2 variants. The treatment is: over 15 received Ad26.COV2.S at low or high dose, single or two shots; about 5 received placebo; per-sample allocation not given. Sampling took place 63 days after the first vaccine or placebo injection. The protocol was immunoSEQ multiplex PCR, while the TCRdb copy is restricted to in-frame clones and leaves out a portion. The repertoire holds around 370,000 clones, with 85% as singletons. The sequencing used peripheral blood, collected in a trial of Ad26.COV2.S vaccine versus placebo. Source of these receptors: a person between 18 and 60 years old who received the Ad26.COV2.S COVID-19 vaccine or a placebo.

The gene calls are TRBV19 and TRBJ2-1; D not resolved. V lost 5 bases, J lost 3 bases, and 14 bases lay in between. Looked up from germline, CDR1 is LNHDA and CDR2 is SQIVND (reference sequence). The length of the CDR3 is 15 residues. CDR3 coding DNA: TGTGCCAGTAGTTCCGAGGCCAGGTTCTACAATGAGCAGTTCTTC. Protein product: CASSSEARFYNEQFF.

V and J are TRBV6-5 and TRBJ2-1; no reliable D call. Germline V gene data show CDR1 as MNHEY and CDR2 as SVGAGI. This CDR3 contains 15 residues. The V end was cut by 0 bases, the J end by 0 bases, with 6 bases between. CDR3 coding DNA: TGTGCCAGCAGTTACTCGTTGGGCTCCTACAATGAGCAGTTCTTC. Translation: CASSYSLGSYNEQFF.

This chain connects TRBV7-9 to TRBJ2-4; tentative D call: TRBD2 (6 bases). CDR3 length: 15 amino acids. V was pared by 5 bases and J by 8 bases, with 19 bases between. Germline V gene sequence: CDR1 SEHNR, CDR2 FQNEAQ (reference sequence). The DNA of the CDR3 is TGTGCCAGCAGCCCTCAGGTGGCAGGCGGGGACATTCAGTACTTC. Amino acids: CASSPQVAGGDIQYF.

CDR3 loop: CASSVDWGLSPYEQYF. The DNA for the CDR3 is TGTGCCAGCAGCGTAGACTGGGGACTGTCCCCCTACGAGCAGTACTTC. The chain combines TRBV9 with TRBJ2-7, with D possibly being TRBD2 (6 bases). CDR1 SGDLS and CDR2 YYNGEE come from the germline V gene. Trimming cost V 0 bases and J 2 bases, with 15 bases left between them. The CDR3 is 16 residues long.

J is TRBJ1-4 and V is TRBV27, with a weak D call TRBD1 (6 bases). This CDR3 has 15 amino acids. V was cut by 3 bases and J by 8 bases, with 16 bases left in between. Germline V CDR1 and CDR2: MNHEY, SMNVEV (reference sequence). CDR3 DNA: TGTGCCAGCAGTTTGGTGGGGGCCGTAAAGGAAAAACTGTTTTTT. Amino acids: CASSLVGAVKEKLFF.

V and J are TRBV3-1 (or the pseudogene TRBV3-2) and TRBJ1-1; TRBD1 matches at 8 bases. CDR1 is LGHDT and CDR2 is YNNKEL in the germline V gene (reference sequence). J was trimmed by 0 bases and V by 1 base; bases with no gene match: 7. The CDR3 has 17 amino acids. DNA of the CDR3: TGTGCCAGCAGCCAAGCCTCAGGGGGCTCAATGAACACTGAAGCTTTCTTT. As protein: CASSQASGGSMNTEAFF.

The rearrangement joins TRBV4-3 to TRBJ1-2; 7 nucleotides line up with TRBD1. The CDR3 sequence is 14 residues long. CDR1 LGHNA and CDR2 YSLEER come from the germline V gene. V was clipped by 5 bases and J by 2 bases; unmatched bases: 5. The CDR3 loop is CASSSEGGNYGYTF. The CDR3 DNA reads as TGCGCCAGCAGCTCCGAAGGGGGCAACTATGGCTACACCTTC.

Concerning this clone: Its ends do not fully match the called genes, so a read error is possible. The DNA of the CDR3 is TGTGCCACCAGCAGAGATACCGGGGACATCGGTGACTTC. Translated: CATSRDTGDIGDF. This chain joins TRBV15 and TRBJ2-5; a possible D gene is TRBD1 (6 bases). CDR1 and CDR2 (germline): LNHNV, YYDKDF (reference sequence). This CDR3 has 13 residues.

This chain links TRBV5-6 with TRBJ1-1; maybe TRBD1 (5 bases). V dropped 4 bases and J dropped 0 bases, with 13 bases sitting between them. Germline V gene data show CDR1 as SGHDT and CDR2 as YYEEEE. The CDR3 covers 15 residues. The CDR3 DNA sequence: TGTGCCAGCAGCGCGGGACCCCTCATGAACACTGAAGCTTTCTTT. Its translation: CASSAGPLMNTEAFF.

This chain uses TRBV11-2 with TRBJ2-5, with 14 bases identical to TRBD2. V was clipped by 1 base and J by 7 bases; unmatched bases: 8. There are 17 residues in the CDR3. The V gene's germline CDR1 is SGHAT and CDR2 FQNNGV. The CDR3 here is CASSLGGLAGALRTQYF. CDR3 nucleotides: TGTGCCAGCAGCTTAGGGGGACTAGCGGGGGCCCTGCGGACCCAGTACTTC.

This clone was counted between two and nine times. The chain recombines TRBV5-1 with TRBJ2-7; D not resolved. The CDR3 runs to 13 residues. V lost 2 bases and J 4 bases, leaving 10 bases between the germline ends. Germline CDR1 SGHRS, CDR2 YFSETQ. The CDR3 nucleotides read TGCGCCAGCAGCTTCGGCTGGCCATACGAGCAGTACTTC. It encodes CASSFGWPYEQYF.

V usage is TRBV19 and J usage is TRBJ2-1; D is possibly TRBD2 (6 bases). V lost 3 bases and J 2 bases, leaving 14 bases between the germline ends. Germline V gives CDR1 LNHDA, CDR2 SQIVND (reference sequence). This CDR3 has 16 residues. The CDR3 here is CASSIMAGNTYNEQFF. The CDR3 coding sequence is TGTGCCAGTAGTATTATGGCGGGAAACACCTACAATGAGCAGTTCTTC.